This TCR beta chain appears in the sequencing data of a study of blood T cells in healthy people across ages. Regarding the study as a whole: Significant beta diversity loss was already apparent by age approximately 36, declining roughly linearly. Diversity estimated from one million T cells was considered an underestimate.

Note on this clonotype: Its antigen is unidentified.

The second PCR ran about 6 to 12 cycles with a sample-barcoded 5' primer and J-beta primers. Template switching added a 12-random-nucleotide identifier to every cDNA molecule. MiXCR was run by TCRdb on the 5' RACE reads, yielding one entry per CDR3 protein. The data hold 1.5 million or so distinct CDR3 sequences, with 40% to 50% observed a single time. V dropped 7 bases and J dropped 2; count of bases not matched to a gene: 7. The CDR3 is 15 residues long. The germline CDR1 and CDR2 sequences are SGHRS and YFSETQ. The rearrangement links TRBV5-1 to TRBJ2-3; 10 nucleotides line up with TRBD1. Material for sequencing was blood. The sequence derives from a woman younger than 35 in good health. The CDR3 DNA sequence: TGCGCCAGCGACATAGGGACAGGGGCCACAGATACGCAGTATTTT. It translates to CASDIGTGATDTQYF.